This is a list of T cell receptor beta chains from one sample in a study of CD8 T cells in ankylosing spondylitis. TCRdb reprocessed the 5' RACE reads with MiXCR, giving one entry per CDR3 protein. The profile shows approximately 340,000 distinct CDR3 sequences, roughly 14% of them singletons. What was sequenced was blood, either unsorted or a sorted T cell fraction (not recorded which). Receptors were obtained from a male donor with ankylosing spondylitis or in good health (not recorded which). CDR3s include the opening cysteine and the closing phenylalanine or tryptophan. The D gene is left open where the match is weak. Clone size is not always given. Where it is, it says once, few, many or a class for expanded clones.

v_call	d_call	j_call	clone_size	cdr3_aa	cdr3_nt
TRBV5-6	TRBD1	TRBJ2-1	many	CASSHGQGRVYNEQFF	TGTGCCAGCAGCCACGGACAGGGACGAGTCTACAATGAGCAGTTCTTC
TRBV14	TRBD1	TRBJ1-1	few	CASSRQGAGWDTEAFF	TGTGCCAGCAGCCGACAGGGGGCTGGATGGGACACTGAAGCTTTCTTT
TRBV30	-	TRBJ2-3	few	CAWSSAHTDTQYF	TGTGCCTGGAGTAGCGCCCACACAGATACGCAGTATTTT
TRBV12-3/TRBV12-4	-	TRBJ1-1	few	CASSLERGLPAFF	TGTGCCAGCAGTTTAGAAAGGGGTCTTCCGGCTTTCTTT
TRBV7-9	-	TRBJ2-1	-	CASSRGQGLAGRNEQFF	TGTGCCAGCAGCCGGGGACAGGGGCTAGCGGGGAGGAATGAGCAGTTCTTC
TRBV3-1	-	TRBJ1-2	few	CASSQERRGYTF	TGTGCCAGCAGCCAAGAACGGAGGGGCTACACCTTC
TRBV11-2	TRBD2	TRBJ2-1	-	CASTHVGTSPGGRYEQFF	TGTGCCAGCACCCACGTAGGGACTAGCCCGGGAGGTCGGTATGAGCAGTTCTTC
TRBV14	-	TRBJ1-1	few	CASSQTRGRAFF	TGTGCCAGCAGCCAGACCAGGGGTAGAGCTTTCTTT
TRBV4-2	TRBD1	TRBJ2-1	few	CASSQGWDRLPTGNEQFF	TGTGCCAGCAGCCAAGGCTGGGATCGTCTCCCGACAGGGAATGAGCAGTTCTTC
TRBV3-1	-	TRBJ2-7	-	CASSQDEREQYF	TGTGCCAGCAGCCAAGATGAGAGGGAGCAGTACTTC
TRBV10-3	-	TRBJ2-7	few	CAISEGSPSSYEQYF	TGTGCCATCAGTGAGGGATCCCCCTCCTCCTACGAGCAGTACTTC
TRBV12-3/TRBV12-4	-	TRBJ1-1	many	CASSLSETEAFF	TGTGCCAGCAGCCTCTCAGAAACTGAAGCTTTCTTT
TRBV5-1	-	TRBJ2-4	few	CASSSEENIQYF	TGCGCCAGCAGCTCGGAAGAAAACATTCAGTACTTC
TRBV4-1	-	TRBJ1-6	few	CASSQDEAATNSPLHF	TGCGCCAGCAGCCAAGATGAGGCAGCCACTAATTCACCCCTCCACTTT
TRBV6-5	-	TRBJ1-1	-	CASSYGGAATEAFF	TGTGCCAGCAGTTACGGGGGGGCTGCCACTGAAGCTTTCTTT
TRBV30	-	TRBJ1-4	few	CAWSPATRGKLFF	TGTGCCTGGAGTCCGGCCACGAGGGGAAAACTGTTTTTT
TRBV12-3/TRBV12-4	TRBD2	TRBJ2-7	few	CASSSPGLAGDYEQYF	TGTGCCAGCAGTTCTCCCGGACTAGCGGGAGACTACGAGCAGTACTTC
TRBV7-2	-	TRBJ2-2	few	CASSFSHGELFF	TGTGCCAGCAGCTTCAGTCACGGGGAGCTGTTTTTT